The 27 T cell receptor beta chains reported below all come from one sample, sequenced in a study of T-cell memory formation after mild COVID-19. MiXCR, run by TCRdb on the 5' RACE reads, gives a single entry per CDR3 protein. The sample gives 350,000 to 450,000 distinct CDR3 sequences, 25% to 30% of which show up once; approximately 13% is in the top ten. Sequenced sample: PBMCs or a T cell subset sorted from them (not recorded which). Every receptor here comes from an adult woman who had mild COVID-19 (a few samples of this study predate the infection). Cell type and time point are not known.

The chain carries TRBV5-6 and TRBJ1-5, with a tentative D call TRBD1 (6 bases). This CDR3 contains 15 residues. V gave up 2 bases and J gave up 2 bases, with 11 bases separating them. Germline CDR1 reads SGHDT; CDR2 reads YYEEEE. In nucleotides, the CDR3 is TGTGCCAGCAGCTTCACAGGGAAAGGCAATCAGCCCCAGCATTTT. Translation gives CASSFTGKGNQPQHF.

This clonotype was observed a single time. This sequence joins TRBV7-6 and TRBJ2-1; D is ambiguous. The CDR3 runs to 15 residues. The germline gives CDR1 SGHVS, CDR2 FNYEAQ. V shed 3 bases and J shed 5 bases, with 14 bases lying between them. CDR3 sequence: CASSFDSFADNEQFF. CDR3 DNA: TGTGCCAGCAGCTTCGACTCTTTCGCCGACAATGAGCAGTTCTTC.

This clonotype appeared a few times. J is TRBJ1-1 and V is TRBV5-1; 7 nucleotides line up with TRBD1. This CDR3 region has 15 residues. Germline lookup yields CDR1 SGHRS and CDR2 YFSETQ. The V segment lost 2 bases and the J segment 1 base; nucleotides outside the gene matches: 5. CDR3 DNA sequence: TGCGCCAGCAGCTTAACAGGGGCCACGAACACTGAAGCTTTCTTT. This gives the protein CASSLTGATNTEAFF.

The chain carries TRBV7-6 and TRBJ2-3; the D gene could be TRBD1 or TRBD2 (5 bases each). V was pared by 3 bases and J by 2 bases, with 9 bases between. Per germline, CDR1 SGHVS and CDR2 FNYEAQ. This CDR3 is built from 14 residues. CDR3 nucleotide sequence: TGTGCCAGCAGCTTTGGGACGTACACAGATACGCAGTATTTT. It translates to CASSFGTYTDTQYF.

This clonotype was picked up one time. The chain employs TRBV18 and TRBJ2-7; 8 positions match TRBD1. CDR3 length: 14 residues. V was pared by 6 bases and J by 4 bases, with 8 bases of the junction left unmatched. CDR1 and CDR2 from the germline V gene are KGHSH and LQKENI. CDR3 in amino acids: CASSPRQGLYEQYF. Written as DNA, the CDR3 is TGTGCCAGCTCCCCCCGACAGGGGTTATACGAGCAGTACTTC.

A few counts support this clonotype. The V and J genes are TRBV5-8 and TRBJ2-5; 11 nucleotides match TRBD1. V dropped 2 bases and J dropped 4; count of bases not matched to a gene: 4. CDR1 and CDR2 (germline): SGHTS, YDEGEE. The CDR3 contains 15 residues. The CDR3 DNA reads as TGTGCCAGCAGCTTTCGGACAGGGGGCGTAGAGACCCAGTACTTC. It translates to CASSFRTGGVETQYF.

This clonotype occurred a few times. The chain combines TRBV5-1 with TRBJ2-7, with D possibly TRBD1 on 5 matching bases. The CDR3 runs to 14 residues. Trimming cost V 0 bases and J 6 bases, with 13 bases left between them. Germline lookup yields CDR1 SGHRS and CDR2 YFSETQ. The CDR3 is CASSLVQGSGEQYF. The CDR3 DNA sequence: TGCGCCAGCAGCTTGGTCCAGGGCTCGGGCGAGCAGTACTTC.

The chain carries TRBV20-1 and TRBJ1-3, with a weak D call TRBD1 (5 bases). Trimming removed 6 bases at V and 8 bases at J, with 23 bases between. CDR3 length: 15 residues. Germline V CDR1 and CDR2: DFQATT, SNEGSKA (reference sequence). The CDR3 loop reads CSAPPGAHRRDTIYF. For the CDR3, the DNA is TGCAGTGCCCCTCCCGGGGCGCACCGTCGAGACACCATATATTTT.

This clonotype was detected a few times. This rearrangement joins TRBV7-9 to TRBJ2-7, with D unresolved. V lost 5 bases, J lost 4 bases, and 18 bases lay in between. Per germline, CDR1 SEHNR and CDR2 FQNEAQ (reference sequence). This CDR3 has 15 residues. This CDR3 reads CASSDGIGISYEQYF. CDR3 bases: TGTGCCAGCAGCGACGGCATTGGCATCTCTTACGAGCAGTACTTC.

This chain uses TRBV29-1 with TRBJ2-5; TRBD2 matches 7 bases. V dropped 0 bases and J dropped 3; count of bases not matched to a gene: 7. CDR1 and CDR2 from the germline V gene are SQVTM and ANQGSEA. This CDR3 has 15 amino acids. CDR3 region: CSVEDRASGKETQYF. CDR3 coding DNA: TGCAGCGTTGAAGATCGAGCTAGCGGAAAAGAGACCCAGTACTTC. The full variable domain, rest sourced from reference TRBV29-1 and TRBJ2-5, is SAVISQKPSRDICQRGTSLTIQCQVDSQVTMMFWYRQQPGQSLTLIATANQGSEATYESGFVIDKFPISRPNLTFSTLTVSNMSPEDSSIYLCSVEDRASGKETQYFGPGTRLLVL.

This clonotype was detected only a few times. The chain recombines TRBV7-2 with TRBJ1-2, with 10 bases that match TRBD1. The length of the CDR3 is 15 residues. Germline-derived CDR1 and CDR2 are SGHTA and FQGNSA. J was trimmed by 5 bases and V by 5 bases; bases with no gene match: 8. CDR3 protein: CASSTTGTGDYGYTF. DNA for the CDR3: TGTGCCAGCAGCACAACCGGGACAGGGGATTATGGCTACACCTTC. Full variable domain (outside the CDR3, taken from reference TRBV7-2 and TRBJ1-2): GAGVSQSPSNKVTEKGKDVELRCDPISGHTALYWYRQSLGQGLEFLIYFQGNSAPDKSGLPSDRFSAERTGGSVSTLTIQRTQQEDSAVYLCASSTTGTGDYGYTFGSGTRLTVV.

The chain carries TRBV5-4 and TRBJ2-3, with D perhaps given as TRBD1 or TRBD2 (5 bases each). CDR3 size: 14 residues. Germline V gives CDR1 SGHNT, CDR2 YYREEE (reference sequence). Trimming took off 1 base at V and 2 bases at J, with 8 bases between the two ends. The CDR3 DNA reads as TGTGCCAGCAGCTTGCGGGGCCTCACAGATACGCAGTATTTT. This sequence encodes CASSLRGLTDTQYF.

The rearrangement joins TRBV5-1 to TRBJ2-3, with 8 positions matching TRBD2. V shed 8 bases, J shed 0 bases, and the junction held 23 bases outside the gene matches. The CDR3 runs to 20 residues. Per germline, CDR1 SGHRS and CDR2 YFSETQ. The CDR3 bases are TGCGCCAGGTCGCACCCTCTTAAGCGGGGGCCCCACTCTAGCACAGATACGCAGTATTTT. This gives the protein CARSHPLKRGPHSSTDTQYF. The full variable domain, its missing parts supplied by reference TRBV5-1 and TRBJ2-3, is KAGVTQTPRYLIKTRGQQVTLSCSPISGHRSVSWYQQTPGQGLQFLFEYFSETQRNKGNFPGRFSGRQFSNSRSEMNVSTLELGDSALYLCARSHPLKRGPHSSTDTQYFGPGTRLTVL.

This clonotype was recorded many times. This chain connects TRBV12-3 or TRBV12-4 to TRBJ2-7; D may be TRBD2 (6 bases). The CDR3 consists of 14 residues. V shed 2 bases and J shed 4 bases, with 12 bases lying between them. CDR3 in DNA: TGTGCCAGCAGTTTATCGGGGAGGACTTACGAGCAGTACTTC. This encodes CASSLSGRTYEQYF.

The chain combines TRBV7-2 with TRBJ2-7; weak D call: TRBD2 (6 bases). The length of the CDR3 is 14 residues. V lost 2 bases and J lost 5, with 13 bases in between. CDR1 is SGHTA, CDR2 FQGNSA, per germline. The CDR3 spells CASSLFWGDDEQYF. The CDR3 region has the DNA TGTGCCAGCAGCTTATTCTGGGGGGACGACGAGCAGTACTTC.

This clonotype was seen more than once but under ten times. The chain uses TRBV20-1 and TRBJ1-5; D perhaps matches TRBD1 (6 bases). This CDR3 has 14 residues. CDR1 and CDR2 from the germline V gene are DFQATT and SNEGSKA (reference sequence). V gave up 1 base and J gave up 7 bases, with 14 bases separating them. CDR3 residues: CSARAGGAGQPQHF. CDR3 coding DNA: TGCAGTGCTAGAGCTGGGGGCGCGGGGCAGCCCCAGCATTTT.

In its sample, this clonotype was seen once. J is TRBJ2-1 and V is TRBV4-3; D is unclear. The germline gives CDR1 LGHNA, CDR2 YSLEER. The CDR3 consists of 14 residues. V shed 1 base and J shed 5 bases, with 9 bases lying between them. The CDR3 DNA is TGCGCCAGCAGCCAAGGGCACTTGGACAATGAGCAGTTCTTC. It codes for CASSQGHLDNEQFF.

The chain joins TRBV6-5 to TRBJ2-5, with 8 bases that match TRBD1. Unmatched junction bases numbered 5, after V lost 6 bases and J lost 5 bases. This CDR3 spans 13 amino acids. Germline V gene sequence: CDR1 MNHEY, CDR2 SVGAGI. The CDR3 loop reads CASRPGGRETQYF. CDR3 nucleotides: TGTGCCAGCAGGCCAGGGGGCCGCGAGACCCAGTACTTC.

The chain uses TRBV7-3 and TRBJ2-3; the D is unclear. The germline V and J ends were trimmed by 3 bases and 6 bases, with 10 bases remaining between them. CDR1 and CDR2 (germline): SGHTA, FQGTGA. The CDR3 length is 13 residues. The CDR3 nucleotides are TGTGCCAGCAGCTTTACCCCCCAGGATACGCAGTATTTT. Translating gives CASSFTPQDTQYF.

In nucleotides, the CDR3 is TGCAGTGCTCCTGGACGGTGGAACACTGAAGCTTTCTTT. It yields the protein CSAPGRWNTEAFF. This rearrangement joins TRBV20-1 to TRBJ1-1; D unresolved. Germline CDR1 reads DFQATT; CDR2 reads SNEGSKA (reference sequence). The CDR3 extends over 13 amino acids. The ends were cut back, 5 bases at V and 1 base at J, with 11 bases in the middle.

The sample holds a few counts of this clonotype. The chain recombines TRBV5-1 with TRBJ2-3; the D call may be TRBD1 or TRBD2 (5 bases each). Germline-derived CDR1 and CDR2 are SGHRS and YFSETQ. The CDR3 has 17 residues. V was clipped by 0 bases and J by 1 base, with 15 bases between them. This chain's CDR3 is CASSLGYSLGGTDTQYF. The CDR3 DNA is TGCGCCAGCAGCTTGGGGTACTCCTTGGGGGGCACAGATACGCAGTATTTT.

This clonotype turned up a few times. The chain combines TRBV2 with TRBJ1-2; D uncertain. The V and J ends lost 7 bases and 1 base respectively, with 13 bases between them. This CDR3 has 14 amino acids. From germline, CDR1 is SNHLY and CDR2 FYNNEI. The DNA of the CDR3 is TGTGCCAGCAACGAGGGATCCCTTAACTATGGCTACACCTTC. Its protein product is CASNEGSLNYGYTF.

As for this clonotype: The junction differs from germline at one of its ends, possibly a read error. The V call is TRBV7-6, the J call TRBJ2-1; no reliable D call. The CDR3 extends over 11 amino acids. The germline CDR1 and CDR2 sequences are SGHVS and FNYEAQ. CDR3 nucleotide sequence: TGTGCCAGCAGCATAGCTTGGGAGCAGTTCTTC. Its protein is CASSIAWEQFF.

The chain joins TRBV18 to TRBJ1-3; the match to TRBD1 covers 7 bases. V lost 3 bases to trimming and J lost 6 bases; unmatched junction nucleotides: 5. Germline lookup yields CDR1 KGHSH and CDR2 LQKENI. The length of the CDR3 is 14 residues. CDR3 sequence: CASSPTDRANTIYF. CDR3 nucleotide sequence: TGTGCCAGCTCACCGACCGACAGGGCAAACACCATATATTTT.

This clonotype was observed a few times. This chain uses TRBV7-6 with TRBJ1-6, with D perhaps matching TRBD1 (5 bases). V was pared by 1 base and J by 9 bases, with 13 bases between. Germline loops: CDR1 SGHVS, CDR2 FNYEAQ. The CDR3 extends over 15 amino acids. DNA for the CDR3: TGTGCCAGCAGCTTAGGGGAGGGGCGAGGTTCACCCCTCCACTTT. Protein sequence: CASSLGEGRGSPLHF. The full variable domain, rest sourced from reference TRBV7-6 and TRBJ1-6, is GAGVSQSPRYKVTKRGQDVALRCDPISGHVSLYWYRQALGQGPEFLTYFNYEAQQDKSGLPNDRFSAERPEGSISTLTIQRTEQRDSAMYRCASSLGEGRGSPLHFGNGTRLTVT.

DNA of the CDR3: TGTGCCTGGAGTGTGGGGGACGAGCAGTACTTC. Protein product: CAWSVGDEQYF. The genes are TRBV30 and TRBJ2-7, with D perhaps TRBD1 or TRBD2 (5 bases each). Germline CDR1 and CDR2: GTSNPN and SVGIG (reference sequence). V shed 0 bases and J shed 5 bases, with 5 bases lying between them. The length of the CDR3 is 11 residues. Complete variable domain (other parts from reference TRBV30 and TRBJ2-7): SQTIHQWPATLVQPVGSPLSLECTVEGTSNPNLYWYRQAAGRGLQLLFYSVGIGQISSEVPQNLSASRPQDRQFILSSKKLLLSDSGFYLCAWSVGDEQYFGPGTRLTVT.

This chain uses TRBV3-1 with TRBJ1-4; D unclear. CDR3 size: 16 residues. CDR1 and CDR2 from the germline V gene are LGHDT and YNNKEL (reference sequence). Trimming left V 1 base short and J 2 bases short, with 11 bases between. This chain's CDR3 is CASSQGVGSTNEKLFF. The CDR3, as DNA: TGTGCCAGCAGCCAAGGAGTGGGGTCGACTAATGAAAAACTGTTTTTT.